These 20 T cell receptor beta chains share one sample of origin, sequenced in a study of early T cells in non-severe SARS-CoV-2 infection. TCRdb ran MiXCR on the 5' RACE reads and lists one entry per CDR3 protein. The sample records 60,000 or so distinct CDR3 sequences, roughly an eighth being singletons. The specimen sequenced was whole blood. Receptors were obtained from an adult who was a healthcare worker with PCR-confirmed SARS-CoV-2 infection or an uninfected control (not recorded which).

The chain joins TRBV3-1 to TRBJ2-5; no clear D. The ends were cut back, 2 bases at V and 3 bases at J, with 4 bases in the middle. Germline CDR1 reads LGHDT; CDR2 reads YNNKEL (reference sequence). The CDR3 consists of 12 residues. In nucleotides, the CDR3 is TGTGCCAGCAGCCAACAGGAAGAGACCCAGTACTTC. Protein sequence: CASSQQEETQYF.

This clonotype was recorded at least ten times. The chain recombines TRBV6-4 with TRBJ2-2; D remains ambiguous. Germline CDR1 MRHNA, CDR2 SNTAGT. This CDR3 contains 14 residues. Between the trimmed V and J ends, which lost 2 bases and 3 bases, there was a span of 7 bases. CDR3 sequence: CASSDEVDTGELFF. CDR3 in DNA: TGTGCCAGCAGTGACGAGGTGGACACCGGGGAGCTGTTTTTT.

This clonotype was observed a few times. The chain recombines TRBV5-4 with TRBJ2-7, with a tentative D call TRBD1 (5 bases). The germline CDR1 and CDR2 sequences are SGHNT and YYREEE (reference sequence). The CDR3 loop spans 15 amino acids. The V end lost 1 base, the J end lost 6 bases, and 17 bases lay between the germline ends. This CDR3 reads CASSLSWDRQGEQYF. Written as DNA, the CDR3 is TGTGCCAGCAGCTTGAGTTGGGATCGGCAGGGCGAGCAGTACTTC.

The chain employs TRBV7-2 and TRBJ2-3, with TRBD1 matching 7 bases. CDR1 SGHTA and CDR2 FQGNSA come from the germline V gene. The ends lost 3 bases at V and 5 bases at J; junction bases unmatched: 8. This CDR3 has 15 residues. The CDR3 is CASSFRDSSKDTQYF. In DNA, the CDR3 is TGTGCCAGCAGCTTCAGGGACAGTTCGAAAGATACGCAGTATTTT.

This clonotype was seen repeatedly, ten times or more. This chain connects TRBV27 to TRBJ1-2; 8 positions match TRBD1. The CDR3 totals 14 residues. Germline V gene sequence: CDR1 MNHEY, CDR2 SMNVEV (reference sequence). V was pared by 6 bases and J by 10 bases, with 13 bases of the junction left unmatched. CDR3 DNA: TGTGCCAGCAGGGAAACAGGGGGTTTTAATGTCTACACCTTC. Translating gives CASRETGGFNVYTF.

A few counts support this clonotype. The chain uses TRBV11-2 and TRBJ2-1; possible D gene TRBD1, 5 bases. This CDR3 is built from 13 residues. CDR1 is SGHAT and CDR2 is FQNNGV in the germline V gene. Trimming pared 3 bases from V and 4 bases from J, leaving 7 bases between. CDR3 coding DNA: TGTGCCAGCAGCTTTAAGGGGTACAATGAGCAGTTCTTC. Translation: CASSFKGYNEQFF.

This clonotype was observed once. The chain combines TRBV29-1 with TRBJ1-1; no definite D call. This CDR3 has 13 amino acids. Germline V gene sequence: CDR1 SQVTM, CDR2 ANQGSEA. Trimming removed 3 bases at V and 4 bases at J, with 12 bases between. The CDR3 sequence is CSVDGREGTEAFF. The CDR3 DNA reads TGCAGCGTTGATGGACGGGAGGGCACTGAAGCTTTCTTT. The complete variable domain, with remaining parts taken from reference TRBV29-1 and TRBJ1-1, reads SAVISQKPSRDICQRGTSLTIQCQVDSQVTMMFWYRQQPGQSLTLIATANQGSEATYESGFVIDKFPISRPNLTFSTLTVSNMSPEDSSIYLCSVDGREGTEAFFGQGTRLTVV.

V usage is TRBV30 and J usage is TRBJ2-4; a weak D match, TRBD1 (6 bases). CDR1 is GTSNPN, CDR2 SVGIG, per germline (reference sequence). This CDR3 comprises 12 residues. Trimming removed 3 bases from V and 7 bases from J, with 10 bases in between. In DNA, the CDR3 is TGTGCCTGGAGGATAACAGGGAACATTCAGTACTTC. The encoded protein is CAWRITGNIQYF.

This clonotype was observed many times. CDR3 DNA: TGTGCCAGCAGTTACTCCTTCGGACAGGGGCCATATCAGCCCCAGCATTTT. Protein sequence: CASSYSFGQGPYQPQHF. The chain employs TRBV6-2 or TRBV6-3 and TRBJ1-5; 9 bases match TRBD1. The length of the CDR3 is 17 residues. V lost 0 bases, J lost 5 bases, and 8 bases stayed unmatched. Germline V gives CDR1 MNHEY, CDR2 SVGEGT.

The rearrangement links TRBV5-8 to TRBJ1-1, with a weak D call TRBD1 (5 bases). V was clipped by 0 bases and J by 11 bases, with 14 bases between them. This CDR3 is 13 amino acids long. Germline V gives CDR1 SGHTS, CDR2 YDEGEE. CDR3 in amino acids: CASSLAGYSWAFF. The CDR3 nucleotides read TGTGCCAGCAGCTTGGCAGGGTACTCGTGGGCTTTCTTT.

This clonotype was counted only a few times. This chain joins TRBV20-1 and TRBJ2-1; D call uncertain. Germline V lookup: CDR1 DFQATT, CDR2 SNEGSKA (reference sequence). Trimming took 3 bases from V and 5 from J, leaving 17 bases between them. This CDR3 is 15 amino acids long. CDR3: CSASSLDVRHNEQFF. As DNA, the CDR3 is TGCAGTGCTAGTTCCTTGGACGTTCGACACAATGAGCAGTTCTTC.

J is TRBJ2-2 and V is TRBV9, with D perhaps TRBD1 (6 bases). The germline V and J ends were trimmed by 3 bases and 3 bases, with 12 bases remaining between them. Germline values: CDR1 SGDLS, CDR2 YYNGEE. CDR3 size: 15 residues. CDR3 in DNA: TGTGCCAGCAGCGACCGGACAGCTCACACCGGGGAGCTGTTTTTT. Protein product: CASSDRTAHTGELFF.

In its sample, this clonotype was seen many times. The chain combines TRBV6-1 with TRBJ1-1; tentative D call: TRBD1 (6 bases). The V end lost 6 bases, the J end lost 5 bases, and 16 bases lay between the germline ends. This CDR3 region has 14 residues. Germline V gene data show CDR1 as MNHNS and CDR2 as SASEGT. In nucleotides, the CDR3 is TGTGCCAGCAGGGTGACAGGCCTTATAACTGAAGCTTTCTTT. This codes for CASRVTGLITEAFF.

This rearrangement joins TRBV5-1 to TRBJ1-1; TRBD1 matches at 7 bases. Trimming at V came to 2 bases and at J to 5 bases, leaving 6 bases not matched to a gene. CDR1 SGHRS and CDR2 YFSETQ come from the germline V gene. The CDR3 extends over 14 amino acids. CDR3 in DNA: TGCGCCAGCAGCTTCAGGGGGATCGGGACTGAAGCTTTCTTT. It encodes CASSFRGIGTEAFF.

This clonotype was recorded many times. This chain uses TRBV29-1 with TRBJ2-2, with D possibly matching TRBD1 (5 bases). Trimming pared 0 bases from V and 5 bases from J, leaving 13 bases between. Germline V gives CDR1 SQVTM, CDR2 ANQGSEA. The CDR3 consists of 15 residues. The CDR3 sequence is CSVEDRDESTGELFF. CDR3 sequence (DNA): TGCAGCGTTGAAGACAGGGATGAGTCTACCGGGGAGCTGTTTTTT.

This clonotype showed up many times. Here the CDR3 DNA reads TGTGCCAGCAGCCAAGAAGGGACCGGGGCAAGCTACGAGCAGTACTTC. Encoded protein: CASSQEGTGASYEQYF. The chain joins TRBV3-1 to TRBJ2-7, with D perhaps matching TRBD1 or TRBD2 (5 bases each). The germline V gene has CDR1 LGHDT and CDR2 YNNKEL (reference sequence). Trimming stripped 0 bases from V and 3 bases from J, with 15 bases between. The CDR3 consists of 16 residues.

The chain couples TRBV5-1 to TRBJ2-1; 9 nucleotides align to TRBD1. Germline V lookup: CDR1 SGHRS, CDR2 YFSETQ. The CDR3 contains 15 residues. The V gene end was trimmed by 4 bases and the J gene end by 3 bases; junction bases not matched to a gene: 5. CDR3 amino acids: CASSTGQGGYNEQFF. The CDR3 coding sequence is TGCGCCAGCAGCACGGGACAGGGAGGCTACAATGAGCAGTTCTTC.

A few counts support this clonotype. The chain has TRBV27 and TRBJ1-2, with a possible D match to TRBD1 (6 bases). Germline CDR1 MNHEY, CDR2 SMNVEV (reference sequence). The CDR3 loop spans 14 amino acids. Deletions cut 2 bases from V and 6 bases from J, with 13 bases between. In DNA form, the CDR3 reads TGTGCCAGCAGTTTAAGTGGGACAATCGATGGCTACACCTTC. Amino acid sequence: CASSLSGTIDGYTF.

This clonotype was seen more than once but under ten times. The J gene is TRBJ2-5, the V gene TRBV6-5, with D uncertain. The length of the CDR3 is 14 residues. Trimming took 0 bases from V and 4 from J, leaving 9 bases between them. CDR1 is MNHEY, CDR2 SVGAGI, per germline. The CDR3 coding sequence is TGTGCCAGCAGTTACTCGAGGTCGGGAGAGACCCAGTACTTC. Its protein product is CASSYSRSGETQYF.

Many counts were recorded for this clonotype. V gene TRBV6-2 or TRBV6-3 combines with J gene TRBJ1-2; TRBD1 aligns across 7 bases. Germline V gene lookup returns CDR1 MNHEY and CDR2 SVGEGT. Losses at the gene ends were 0 bases for V and 5 bases for J; bases not matched to a gene: 12. This CDR3 is 17 amino acids long. CDR3 region: CASSYSSGTEVFYGYTF. The CDR3, as DNA: TGTGCCAGCAGTTACTCTTCCGGGACAGAGGTCTTTTATGGCTACACCTTC.